The sequence of this T cell receptor beta chain was determined in a study of cytomegalovirus exposure and HLA in healthy donors. Many counts were recorded for this clone. The PCR contained 60 Vbeta and 13 Jbeta primers. Repertoires were generated with immunoSEQ multiplex PCR, while TCRdb's copy carries only in-frame clones and drops some. Of 120,000 to 150,000 clones in the sample, 76% were seen once. This CDR3 has 16 amino acids. V was clipped by 2 bases and J by 3 bases, with 11 bases between them. The V gene's germline CDR1 is MNHNS and CDR2 SASEGT. The receptor was isolated from a man between 18 and 35 years old in good health and CMV-seronegative. This chain uses TRBV6-1 with TRBJ2-6; D is possibly TRBD2 (7 bases). The sequenced sample consisted of PBMCs. In DNA, the CDR3 is TGTGCCAGCAGTGAAAGGGGGGGAAATGGGGCCAACGTCCTGACTTTC. It yields the protein CASSERGGNGANVLTF.